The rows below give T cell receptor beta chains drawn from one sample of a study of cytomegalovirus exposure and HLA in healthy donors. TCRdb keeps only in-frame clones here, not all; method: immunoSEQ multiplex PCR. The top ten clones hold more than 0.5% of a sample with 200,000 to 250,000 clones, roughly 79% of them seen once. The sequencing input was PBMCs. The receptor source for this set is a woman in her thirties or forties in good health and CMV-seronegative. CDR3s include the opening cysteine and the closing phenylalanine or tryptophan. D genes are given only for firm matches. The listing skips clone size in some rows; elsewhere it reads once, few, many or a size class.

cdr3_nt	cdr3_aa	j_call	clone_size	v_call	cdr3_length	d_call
TGCGCCAGCAGCTTGGGGACAGGGTTACAATCACCCCTCCACTTT	CASSLGTGLQSPLHF	TRBJ1-6	-	TRBV5-1	15	TRBD1
TGTGCCAGCAGCTTGGTACAGGGGGCCCAAGAGACCCAGTACTTC	CASSLVQGAQETQYF	TRBJ2-5	-	TRBV5-6	15	TRBD1
TGTGCCAGCAGTCCCCGGGAAACCCGGAGGACCCAGTACTTC	CASSPRETRRTQYF	TRBJ2-5	-	TRBV28	14	-
TGCAGCGTTGTCCGGGGAGAGACCCAGTACTTC	CSVVRGETQYF	TRBJ2-5	-	TRBV29-1	11	-
TGTGCCTGGAGTGGGGGGACAGGGCGCTACGAGCAGTACTTC	CAWSGGTGRYEQYF	TRBJ2-7	-	TRBV30	14	TRBD1
TGTGCCAGCAGCTTGGCAGGGCGCGGCTACGAGCAGTACTTC	CASSLAGRGYEQYF	TRBJ2-7	-	TRBV7-8	14	-
TGTGCCAGCAGTGAACAGGGGGCTGGCATAACCGGGGAGCTGTTTTTT	CASSEQGAGITGELFF	TRBJ2-2	-	TRBV6-1	16	TRBD1
TGTGCCAGTAGTCAACAGGGGGCAGGGAACACTGAAGCTTTCTTT	CASSQQGAGNTEAFF	TRBJ1-1	-	TRBV19	15	TRBD1
TGTGCCAGCAGCTTAGGGGCTAGCGGGGGGCACAATGAGCAGTTCTTC	CASSLGASGGHNEQFF	TRBJ2-1	-	TRBV13	16	TRBD2
TGTGCCAGCAGCTCGCAGGGAAGCTCCTACGAGCAGTACTTC	CASSSQGSSYEQYF	TRBJ2-7	-	TRBV5-4	14	-
TGCGCCAGCAGCGCAGCAACAGGGGGCGGAAGTAATGAGCAGTTCTTC	CASSAATGGGSNEQFF	TRBJ2-1	few	TRBV5-1	16	TRBD1
TGTGCCAGCTCCAGCCCCGGGAGTTCACCCCTCCACTTT	CASSSPGSSPLHF	TRBJ1-6	-	TRBV11-2	13	-
TGTGCCACCAGCAGAGGCCTAGCGGACGACACAGATACGCAGTATTTT	CATSRGLADDTDTQYF	TRBJ2-3	-	TRBV15	16	TRBD2
TGTGCCAGCAGCCACGGTGGAGGAGAAGCTTTCTTT	CASSHGGGEAFF	TRBJ1-1	-	TRBV7-6	12	-
TGTGCCAGTAGCATAGCGGGGGGGCGGTACAATGAGCAGTTCTTC	CASSIAGGRYNEQFF	TRBJ2-1	once	TRBV19	15	TRBD2
TGTGCCAGCAGCTTTTCTGGGACAGGTATAGGTGGCTACACCTTC	CASSFSGTGIGGYTF	TRBJ1-2	-	TRBV7-9	15	TRBD1
TGCGCCAGCAGTGCAGGGGCAGGAGGCTACACCTTC	CASSAGAGGYTF	TRBJ1-2	-	TRBV10-1	12	-
TGTGCCAGCCGGCCCCTTGCAGACAGGGCGGATGAAGCTTTCTTT	CASRPLADRADEAFF	TRBJ1-1	-	TRBV5-4	15	TRBD1
TGTGCCAGCAGCCGGGACAGGTTGGGGAACTATGGCTACACCTTC	CASSRDRLGNYGYTF	TRBJ1-2	-	TRBV9	15	TRBD1
TGTGCCAGTAGTAGAGACAGGTCCAATCAGCCCCAGCATTTT	CASSRDRSNQPQHF	TRBJ1-5	-	TRBV19	14	-
TGTGCCAGCAGCTTGGGGGGGGGACAAGAGACCCAGTACTTC	CASSLGGGQETQYF	TRBJ2-5	few	TRBV11-3	14	TRBD2
TGTGCCAGCAGTGAAGCGTGGGGACAGGGGGGTGGAAAACTGTTTTTT	CASSEAWGQGGGKLFF	TRBJ1-4	few	TRBV2	16	TRBD1
TGTGCCAGCAGCTTAGGCGGGCGGATAGCCAAAAACATTCAGTACTTC	CASSLGGRIAKNIQYF	TRBJ2-4	-	TRBV11-2	16	-
TGTGCCAGCAGCAGGGACAGTCATTACGAGCAGTACTTC	CASSRDSHYEQYF	TRBJ2-7	once	TRBV9	13	TRBD1
TGTGCCTGCTATCCGACATCTAATTCACCCCTCCACTTT	CACYPTSNSPLHF	TRBJ1-6	once	TRBV2	13	-
TGTGCCAGCAGTTACTCGGGTGTTATCTCTAGAGAAAAACTGTTTTTT	CASSYSGVISREKLFF	TRBJ1-4	-	TRBV6-5	16	-
TGTGCCAGCAGTGGCAGGCCCGGCGATTCACCCCTCCACTTT	CASSGRPGDSPLHF	TRBJ1-6	-	TRBV25-1	14	-
TGTGCCAGCTCACCGCGAATTACAGGGGATTCCCGCCTCCACTTT	CASSPRITGDSRLHF	TRBJ1-6	-	TRBV18	15	TRBD1
TGTGCCAGTAGTATTTGGAGACTAGCGGGGCAAGAGACCCAGTACTTC	CASSIWRLAGQETQYF	TRBJ2-5	-	TRBV19	16	TRBD2
TGCGCCAGCAGCCGTTTCCCGGGGGGACAAGAGACCCAGTACTTC	CASSRFPGGQETQYF	TRBJ2-5	-	TRBV5-1	15	TRBD2
TGCAGCGTCGAAGGACCTGGGACAGGGGGCGGCACTGAAGCTTTCTTT	CSVEGPGTGGGTEAFF	TRBJ1-1	-	TRBV29-1	16	TRBD1
TGTGCCTTCGAGGAGAATAGCAATCAGCCCCAGCATTTT	CAFEENSNQPQHF	TRBJ1-5	-	TRBV30	13	-
TGTGCCAGCAGCTTAGGAGGGATTTCAACTAATGAAAAACTGTTTTTT	CASSLGGISTNEKLFF	TRBJ1-4	-	TRBV11-3	16	-
TGTGCCAGCAGCTCCTTCAACGGTCGTTACAATGAGCAGTTCTTC	CASSSFNGRYNEQFF	TRBJ2-1	-	TRBV9	15	-
TGTGCCAGCAGCGGCGGGACAGGGGAAAAACTGTTTTTT	CASSGGTGEKLFF	TRBJ1-4	-	TRBV9	13	TRBD1
TGTGCCAGCAGCTTTAAACGGGCGTCGGGGTCCTACGAGCAGTACTTC	CASSFKRASGSYEQYF	TRBJ2-7	-	TRBV5-4	16	-
TGTGCCAGCAGCCGGGACGTAGGGGGGGACGGCTACACCTTC	CASSRDVGGDGYTF	TRBJ1-2	once	TRBV11-3	14	-
TGCGCCAGCACGGACAGTGACTATGGCTACACCTTC	CASTDSDYGYTF	TRBJ1-2	-	TRBV5-1	12	-
TGTGCCAGCAGCCAAGACAGGGGGCGATTTGAAAAACTGTTTTTT	CASSQDRGRFEKLFF	TRBJ1-4	-	TRBV14	15	TRBD1
TGTGCCAGCAGGCGGGGGGTCAACGAGCAGTACTTC	CASRRGVNEQYF	TRBJ2-7	-	TRBV27	12	TRBD2
TGTGCCTGGAGTGTAGGGACAACGAACACTGAAGCTTTCTTT	CAWSVGTTNTEAFF	TRBJ1-1	-	TRBV30	14	-
TGTGCCACCTCCAACACCGACAATGAGCAGTTCTTC	CATSNTDNEQFF	TRBJ2-1	-	TRBV15	12	-
TGTGCCAGCAGCTTGGTTGGGCGGGTTAGCACAGATACGCAGTATTTT	CASSLVGRVSTDTQYF	TRBJ2-3	-	TRBV5-8	16	-
TGCGCCAGCAGCCAAGATTGGGGGCAGGTCGGGGACGGCTATGGCTACACCTTC	CASSQDWGQVGDGYGYTF	TRBJ1-2	-	TRBV4-3	18	-
TGTGCCAGCAGCGACAGGGAAAGAACAGATACGCAGTATTTT	CASSDRERTDTQYF	TRBJ2-3	once	TRBV6-6	14	TRBD1
TGTGCCAGCAGCTTAGCGGGGGGGGCTAGCACAGATACGCAGTATTTT	CASSLAGGASTDTQYF	TRBJ2-3	-	TRBV7-2	16	-
TGTGCCAGCAGCCCCCGGGACAGGTACGACGAGCAGTACTTC	CASSPRDRYDEQYF	TRBJ2-7	-	TRBV11-1	14	TRBD1
TGTGCCTGGAGTGCCTCGGGACAGGTGATAAATACGCAGTATTTT	CAWSASGQVINTQYF	TRBJ2-3	once	TRBV30	15	TRBD1
TGTGCCACCTCAGACAGCAACAATAATTCACCCCTCCACTTT	CATSDSNNNSPLHF	TRBJ1-6	few	TRBV2	14	-
TGTGCCAGCAGCTTAAGAGGGGGGGAGACTTTTGGGACCCAGTACTTC	CASSLRGGETFGTQYF	TRBJ2-5	-	TRBV7-6	16	-
TGCGCCAGCAGTCCTGGACTCTATGGCTACACCTTC	CASSPGLYGYTF	TRBJ1-2	-	TRBV10-2	12	-